This TCR beta chain is drawn from a study of T-cell reconstitution after alpha-beta-depleted transplantation in children. Findings of the study overall: Newly generated T cells supplied most T-cell counts and diversity one year post-transplant. Roughly two months post-transplant, alpha-beta T cells reportedly originated from several hundred graft clones that had expanded. The study traced high day-60 TCRbeta diversity in some patients to surviving recipient T cells and thymic progenitors.

Germline V CDR1 and CDR2: LGHNA, YSLEER. V dropped 0 bases and J dropped 2; count of bases not matched to a gene: 8. The CDR3 extends over 17 amino acids. Preparation of the TCRbeta library used unique molecular identifiers. TCRdb reprocessed the PCR reads with MiXCR, giving one entry per CDR3 protein. The table shows about 200,000 distinct CDR3 sequences, with 6.6% occurring only once. Remarks on this clonotype: Its target is not known.

The sample in question was PBMCs, obtained before TCRalphabeta/CD19-depleted stem cell transplant. The source is a boy aged 2 to 10 with acute lymphoblastic leukemia, due to receive a stem cell transplant. The J gene is TRBJ2-5, the V gene TRBV4-3; 8 nucleotides align to TRBD2. The CDR3: CASSQEGSGSGQETQYF. CDR3 DNA: TGCGCCAGCAGCCAAGAGGGAAGCGGGAGTGGGCAAGAGACCCAGTACTTC.